This T cell receptor beta chain was retrieved from a study of chemoradiotherapy in HPV16-positive cancers. The study's findings and limits: For HPV16-positive patients, expanding HPV-responsive T cells associated with longer recurrence-free survival. Candidate HPV-specific clones and E7-related TCR motifs grew in tumor during treatment.

Repeated repertoire sampling spanned the course of chemoradiotherapy. Measured with immunoSEQ multiplex PCR; TCRdb has only the in-frame clones, and not every one. The sample contains around 15,000 clones, under 85% of which appear only once. Notes on this clone: Antigen unknown.

The CDR3 consists of 15 residues. Trimming stripped 3 bases from V and 0 bases from J, with 6 bases between. The germline gives CDR1 KGHSH, CDR2 LQKENI. This sample was gathered from a patient who underwent chemoradiotherapy. This receptor was taken from a human donor with HPV-associated anogenital cancer. The V gene is TRBV18, the J gene TRBJ2-6; D ambiguous. The CDR3: CASSPDLSGANVLTF. The CDR3, as DNA: TGTGCCAGCTCACCGGATCTCTCTGGGGCCAACGTCCTGACTTTC.